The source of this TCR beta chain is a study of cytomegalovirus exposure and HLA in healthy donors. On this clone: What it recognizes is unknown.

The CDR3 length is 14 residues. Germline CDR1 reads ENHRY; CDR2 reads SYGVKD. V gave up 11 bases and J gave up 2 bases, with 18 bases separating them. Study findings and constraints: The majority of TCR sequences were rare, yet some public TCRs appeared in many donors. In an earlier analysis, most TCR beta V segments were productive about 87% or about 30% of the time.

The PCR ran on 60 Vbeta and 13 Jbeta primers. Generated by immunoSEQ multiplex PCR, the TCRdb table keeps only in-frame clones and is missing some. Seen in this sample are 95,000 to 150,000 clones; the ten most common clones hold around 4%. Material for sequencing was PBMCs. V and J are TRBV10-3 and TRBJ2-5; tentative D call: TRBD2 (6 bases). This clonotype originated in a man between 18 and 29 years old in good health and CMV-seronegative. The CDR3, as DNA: TGTGCCTCAGAAAACCCGGGACTTCAAGAGACCCAGTACTTC. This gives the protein CASENPGLQETQYF.